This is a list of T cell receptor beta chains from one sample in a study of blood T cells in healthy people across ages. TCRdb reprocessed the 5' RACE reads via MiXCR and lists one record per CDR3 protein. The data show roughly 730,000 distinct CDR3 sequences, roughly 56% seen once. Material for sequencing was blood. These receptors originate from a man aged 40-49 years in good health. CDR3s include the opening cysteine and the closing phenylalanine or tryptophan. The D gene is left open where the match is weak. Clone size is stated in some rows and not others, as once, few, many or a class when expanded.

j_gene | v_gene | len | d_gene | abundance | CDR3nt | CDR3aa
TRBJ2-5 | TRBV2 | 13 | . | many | TGTGCCAGCCGTCAGGGTTCACAAGAGACCCAGTACTTC | CASRQGSQETQYF
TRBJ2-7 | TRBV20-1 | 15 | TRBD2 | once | TGCAGTGCTAGAGATCTTGAGACTAGCGATCGCGAGCAGTACTTC | CSARDLETSDREQYF
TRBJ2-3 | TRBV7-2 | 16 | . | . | TGTGCCAGCAGCTTAGTGGGCAGGGGGGGAATAGATACGCAGTATTTT | CASSLVGRGGIDTQYF
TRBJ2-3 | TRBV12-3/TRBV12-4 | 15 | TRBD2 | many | TGTGCCAGCAGTTTCGGGCGGGGGAGCACAGATACGCAGTATTTT | CASSFGRGSTDTQYF
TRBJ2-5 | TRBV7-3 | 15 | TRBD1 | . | TGTGCCAGCAGCTCCGGACAGGGCAGTTTTGAGACCCAGTACTTC | CASSSGQGSFETQYF
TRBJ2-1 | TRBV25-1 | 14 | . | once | TGTGCCAGCAGTGAATTTAGGGATCGTAATGAGCAGTTCTTC | CASSEFRDRNEQFF
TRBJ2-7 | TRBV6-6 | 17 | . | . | TGTGCCAGCAGTTACGGGGGGGGCGGGACAGCAAATTACGAGCAGTACTTC | CASSYGGGGTANYEQYF
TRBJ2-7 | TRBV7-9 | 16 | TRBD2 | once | TGTGCCAGCAGCCCGGATAGGGGACTAGCATTCTACGAGCAGTACTTC | CASSPDRGLAFYEQYF
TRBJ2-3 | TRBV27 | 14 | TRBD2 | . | TGTGCCAGCAGTAGGACTAGCATATACGATACGCAGTATTTT | CASSRTSIYDTQYF
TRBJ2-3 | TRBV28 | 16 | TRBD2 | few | TGTGCCAGCAGTTGGACTAGGGGCGGGGAACCAGATACGCAGTATTTT | CASSWTRGGEPDTQYF
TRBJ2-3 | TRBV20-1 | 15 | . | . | TGCAGTGCTAGAGGCACACAAGATATCACAGATACGCAGTATTTT | CSARGTQDITDTQYF
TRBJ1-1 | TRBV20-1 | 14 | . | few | TGCAGTGCTAGTATCTCCAGCCCGAACACTGAAGCTTTCTTT | CSASISSPNTEAFF
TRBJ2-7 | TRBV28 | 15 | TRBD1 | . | TGTGCCAGCACCGACTCGGCGGGGACAGGGAACGAGCAGTACTTC | CASTDSAGTGNEQYF
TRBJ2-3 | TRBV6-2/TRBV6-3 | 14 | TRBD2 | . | TGTGCCAGAAGGGACGAGCGGGAGGTGGATACGCAGTATTTT | CARRDEREVDTQYF
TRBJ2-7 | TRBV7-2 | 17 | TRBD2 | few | TGTGCCAGCAGCCCGGGGAGGCTAGCGGGGGCTGTCTACGAGCAGTACTTC | CASSPGRLAGAVYEQYF
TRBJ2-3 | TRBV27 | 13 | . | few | TGTGCCAGCAACCTAATTTTGGGAGATACGCAGTATTTT | CASNLILGDTQYF
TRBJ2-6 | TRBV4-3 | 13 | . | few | TGCGCCAGCAGCCAAGTTGGGGCCAACGTCCTGACTTTC | CASSQVGANVLTF
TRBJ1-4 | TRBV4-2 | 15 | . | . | TGTGCCAGCAGCCAGGGGGGCAGGGTTGGGAAAAAACTGTTTTTT | CASSQGGRVGKKLFF
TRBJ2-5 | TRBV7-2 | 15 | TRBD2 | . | TGTGCCAACAGCTTTAGCGGGTACATCTCCTACGGGCAGTACTTC | CANSFSGYISYGQYF
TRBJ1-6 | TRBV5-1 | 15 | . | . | TGCGCCAGCAGCTTGGGGCCCGACATAGGGTCACCCCTCCACTTT | CASSLGPDIGSPLHF
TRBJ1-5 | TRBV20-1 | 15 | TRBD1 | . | TGCAGTGGCATACCGGGACAGGGGAGGGATCAGCCCCAGCATTTT | CSGIPGQGRDQPQHF
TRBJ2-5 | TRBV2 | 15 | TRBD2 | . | TGTGCCAGCAGTGAGGGTGGGGGGGACCAAGAGACCCAGTACTTC | CASSEGGGDQETQYF
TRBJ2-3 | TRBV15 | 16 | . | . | TGTGCCACCAGAAGCCAGGGCCAGGACCTCGCCTATACGCAGTATTTT | CATRSQGQDLAYTQYF
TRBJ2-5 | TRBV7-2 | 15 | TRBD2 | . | TGTGCCAGCAGCATAGACGGGAGGGCCCTGGAGACCCAGTACTTC | CASSIDGRALETQYF
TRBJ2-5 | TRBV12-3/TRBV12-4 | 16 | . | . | TGTGCCAGCAGTTCTACGGGGGCACGGGGTTCGAGGACCCAGTACTTC | CASSSTGARGSRTQYF
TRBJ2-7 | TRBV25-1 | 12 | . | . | TGTGCCAGCAGTGAAGGGTCCCCCGAGCAGTACTTC | CASSEGSPEQYF
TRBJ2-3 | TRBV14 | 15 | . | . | TGTGCCAGCAGCCAAGATAAGGGCCTCACAGATACGCAGTATTTT | CASSQDKGLTDTQYF
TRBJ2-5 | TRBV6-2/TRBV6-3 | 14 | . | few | TGTGCCAGCAGTTACCGACAGCTCCAAGAGACCCAGTACTTC | CASSYRQLQETQYF
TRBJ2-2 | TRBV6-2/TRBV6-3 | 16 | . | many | TGTGCCAGCAGTCATTGGGGGGGCTCCAGCACCGGGGAGCTGTTTTTT | CASSHWGGSSTGELFF
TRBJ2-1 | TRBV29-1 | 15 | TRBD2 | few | TGCAGCGTTGAAGCCGGCGGGAGTTTCTACAATGAGCAGTTCTTC | CSVEAGGSFYNEQFF
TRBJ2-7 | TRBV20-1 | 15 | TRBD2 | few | TGCAGTGCTAGAGGCAGACTAGCGGGAGTGAAAGAGCAGTACTTC | CSARGRLAGVKEQYF
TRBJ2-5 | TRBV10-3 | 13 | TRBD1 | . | TGTGCCATCAGTGGGGACAGGGCAGAGACCCAGTACTTC | CAISGDRAETQYF
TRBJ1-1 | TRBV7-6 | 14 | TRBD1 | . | TGTGCCAGCAGCCTGGACAGGGCCGGCTCTGAAGCTTTCTTT | CASSLDRAGSEAFF
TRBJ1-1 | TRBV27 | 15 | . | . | TGTGCCAGCCAACGATTCTTGAGTGTGAACACTGAAGCTTTCTTT | CASQRFLSVNTEAFF
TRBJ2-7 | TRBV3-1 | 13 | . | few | TGTGCCAGCAGCCATCCTCCCCACTACGAGCAGTACTTC | CASSHPPHYEQYF
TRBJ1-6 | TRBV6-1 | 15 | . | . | TGTGCCAGCAGTGATTTGACCCCTCTTCAAACACCCCTCCACTTT | CASSDLTPLQTPLHF
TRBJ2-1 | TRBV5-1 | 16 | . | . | TGCGCCAGCAGCTTGTTAACACGGACTGAGGCAAATGAGCAGTTCTTC | CASSLLTRTEANEQFF
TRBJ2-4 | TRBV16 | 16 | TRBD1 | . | TGTGCCAGCAGCCAACAGGGGGCAGAAGCCAAAAACATTCAGTACTTC | CASSQQGAEAKNIQYF
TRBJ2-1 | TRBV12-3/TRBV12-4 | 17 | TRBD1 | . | TGTGCCAGCAGCTTAGGACAGGGAATGAGGTCCTACAATGAGCAGTTCTTC | CASSLGQGMRSYNEQFF
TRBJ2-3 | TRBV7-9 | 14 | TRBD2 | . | TGTGCCAGCAGCGCGGGGGGGCGGCCAGATACGCAGTATTTT | CASSAGGRPDTQYF
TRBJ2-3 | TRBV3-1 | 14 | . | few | TGTGCCAGTCGCGGATTGGCTAGCACAGATACGCAGTATTTT | CASRGLASTDTQYF
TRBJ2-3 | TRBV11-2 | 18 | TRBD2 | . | TGTGCCAGCAGCTCACCCGGGCGGGGGGGCCGCAGAGGGGATACGCAGTATTTT | CASSSPGRGGRRGDTQYF
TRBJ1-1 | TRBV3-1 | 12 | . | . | TGTGCCAGCAGCCAAGGGGCCGCTGAAGCTTTCTTT | CASSQGAAEAFF
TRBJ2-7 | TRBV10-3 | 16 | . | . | TGTGCCATCAGTGAGTCGAGAGGGGTAGTAATGTACGAGCAGTACTTC | CAISESRGVVMYEQYF
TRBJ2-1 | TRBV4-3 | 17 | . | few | TGCGCCAGCAGCCGATTTACCGGGAGCCAGACCTACAATGAGCAGTTCTTC | CASSRFTGSQTYNEQFF
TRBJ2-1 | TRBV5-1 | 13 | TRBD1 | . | TGCGCCAGCGGGCCCGGGACAGGGGGCAAACAGTTCTTC | CASGPGTGGKQFF
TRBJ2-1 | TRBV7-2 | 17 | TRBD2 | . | TGTGCCAGCAGCCCCCCCGGGGCTAGCGGACTTTACAATGAGCAGTTCTTC | CASSPPGASGLYNEQFF
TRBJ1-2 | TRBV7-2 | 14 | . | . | TGTGCCAGCAGCTTAGAGGGGCAATCCAGAGGCTACACCTTC | CASSLEGQSRGYTF
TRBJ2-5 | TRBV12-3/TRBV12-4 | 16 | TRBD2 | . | TGTGCCAGCAGTCCGCTAGGACTAGCGGGACAAGAGACCCAGTACTTC | CASSPLGLAGQETQYF
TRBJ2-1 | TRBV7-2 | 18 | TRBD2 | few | TGTGCCAGCAGCTTAGTGATTGGGCTAGCGGGAGCGGGTAATGAGCAGTTCTTC | CASSLVIGLAGAGNEQFF
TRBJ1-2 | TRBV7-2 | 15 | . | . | TGTGCCAGCAGCTTTCGTCCAGGGGCTGACTATGGCTACACCTTC | CASSFRPGADYGYTF
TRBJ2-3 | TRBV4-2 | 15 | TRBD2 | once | TGTGCCAGCAGCCAACTAGCGGGTCGTGCAGATACGCAGTATTTT | CASSQLAGRADTQYF
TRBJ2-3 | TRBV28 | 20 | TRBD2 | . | TGTGCCAGCAGTTTTGGCACTAGCGGGCCCATAGTCAGTCACCCAGATACGCAGTATTTT | CASSFGTSGPIVSHPDTQYF
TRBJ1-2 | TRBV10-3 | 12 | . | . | TGTGCCATCAGTGGAGGGATTGACGGCTACACCTTC | CAISGGIDGYTF
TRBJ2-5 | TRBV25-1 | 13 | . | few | TGTGCCAGCAGTGAATGGGGCACGGAGACCCAGTACTTC | CASSEWGTETQYF
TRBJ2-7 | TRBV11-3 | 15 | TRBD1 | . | TGTGCCAGCAGCTCACCGGGACAGGGTATATACGAGCAGTACTTC | CASSSPGQGIYEQYF
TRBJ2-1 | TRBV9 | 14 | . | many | TGTGCCAGCAGTCAAATGTGGGGAAACAATGAGCAGTTCTTC | CASSQMWGNNEQFF
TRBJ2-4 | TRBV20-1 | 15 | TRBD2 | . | TGCAGTGCTCTCTATCCCGGGGGGGCCAAAAACATTCAGTACTTC | CSALYPGGAKNIQYF
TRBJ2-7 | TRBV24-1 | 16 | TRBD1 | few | TGTGCCACCAGTGACCAGGGGACAGGGGTCTCCTACGAGCAGTACTTC | CATSDQGTGVSYEQYF